This TCR beta chain stems from a study of blood T cell repertoires in COVID-19. The overall study: Acute and convalescent COVID-19 samples came from the United States, Italy and Spain. The cDNA or gDNA used as material had been derived from T cells, B-cell-depleted T cells, or PBMCs.

Under the authors' procedure: Nucleated cell number was recorded as an estimate derived from reference gene primer amplification. Using immunoSEQ multiplex PCR, the repertoire was profiled, and TCRdb retains in-frame clones only, with some absent. V and J calls plus clone size are reproduced from that table; the DNA served to infer D and trimming. This table has about 54,000 clones, approximately 81% appearing once. V lost 1 base, J lost 7 bases, and 12 bases stayed unmatched. This CDR3 region has 16 residues. Germline CDR1 reads SGDLS; CDR2 reads YYNGEE. Sequencing was carried out using peripheral blood. The chain carries TRBV9 and TRBJ2-7, with TRBD1 matching 9 bases. This clonotype originated in a man aged 45 to 65 with acute or convalescent COVID-19. CDR3 in amino acids: CASSVRDRDTIGEQYF. The CDR3 DNA reads as TGTGCCAGCAGCGTAAGGGACAGGGACACAATAGGGGAGCAGTACTTC.